Sequencing of this TCR beta chain was carried out in a study of type 1 regulatory T cells. Study summary: This in vitro CD4 product, T-allo10, is enriched for Tr1 cells and alloantigen-specific.

The sample holds a few counts of this clonotype. Its antigen is still unknown. MiXCR was run by TCRdb on the reads, yielding one entry per CDR3 protein. The data show 70,000 or so distinct CDR3 sequences, under 25% seen once. The study's findings and limits: Tr1 cells had a more restricted TCR repertoire than non-Tr1 cells.

Germline-derived CDR1 and CDR2 are GTSNPN and SVGIG (reference sequence). The CDR3 extends over 13 amino acids. The V end was cut by 2 bases, the J end by 6 bases, with 13 bases between. The chain has TRBV30 and TRBJ1-1, with D maybe TRBD1 (5 bases). Sequenced: cultured type 1 regulatory T (Tr1) cells, either the whole culture or a sorted fraction (not recorded which). The TCR was taken from a human donor in good health. The CDR3 DNA reads TGTGCCTGGAGTTTCAAGGGGTTAGCTGAAGCTTTCTTT. Translation gives CAWSFKGLAEAFF.